The present T cell receptor beta chain was sequenced within a study of T cell responses to AZD1222 COVID-19 vaccine. Second doses at about 4 or about 12 weeks were pooled. The CDR3 runs to 13 residues. Germline CDR1 reads KGHSH; CDR2 reads LQKENI. V was trimmed by 3 bases and J by 0 bases, leaving 5 bases between them. Clones were sequenced by immunoSEQ multiplex PCR, and TCRdb holds only the in-frame ones, with some missing. This table has about 100,000 clones, just over 90% appearing once. The rearrangement uses TRBV18 and TRBJ2-5, with D hard to call. The TCR comes from an adult who received the AZD1222 COVID-19 vaccine. The specimen was peripheral blood, collected 28 days after the second AZD1222 dose. This chain's CDR3 is CASSPHNQETQYF. In nucleotides, the CDR3 is TGTGCCAGCTCACCCCATAACCAAGAGACCCAGTACTTC.